The entry below gives a single T cell receptor beta chain sequence along with its context. The sample is drawn from a study of blood T cell repertoires in COVID-19. Clones were read by immunoSEQ multiplex PCR, and TCRdb kept only the in-frame ones, dropping some. The sample carries over 150,000 clones, approximately 90% recorded once. With 8 bases clipped from V and 3 bases from J, the junction kept 11 bases outside the gene matches. Germline CDR1 is MNHEY and CDR2 is SMNVEV (reference sequence). The CDR3 runs 16 residues. The chain joins TRBV27 to TRBJ1-5; 9 bases map to TRBD1. This receptor was obtained from a man in his fifties or sixties who had recovered from COVID-19. Sequencing was done on a sample of peripheral blood. The CDR3 DNA reads TGTGCCAGCCGTACAGAGACAGGGGGGAACAATCAGCCCCAGCATTTT. Translating it yields CASRTETGGNNQPQHF.